A single sample is the source of the 27 T cell receptor beta chains below, sequenced in a study of blood T cell repertoires in COVID-19. Sequenced by immunoSEQ multiplex PCR; TCRdb stores in-frame clones only, minus some. The repertoire has about 190,000 clones, roughly 78% of them found once; the top ten carry 2.5% to 3.5%. The sequenced sample consisted of peripheral blood. Every receptor here comes from a woman aged 80 or over with active or convalescent COVID-19.

V is TRBV28 and J is TRBJ2-1; perhaps TRBD2 as D (6 bases). The CDR3 sequence is 16 residues long. Germline CDR1 MDHEN, CDR2 SYDVKM. Trimming took off 6 bases at V and 8 bases at J, with 23 bases between the two ends. The CDR3 DNA reads TGTGCCAGCAGAAGCCTGCTACCGACTAGGTGGCATGAGCAGTTCTTC. Its protein product is CASRSLLPTRWHEQFF.

The gene calls are TRBV14 and TRBJ2-7; 7 bases fit TRBD2. This CDR3 has 14 residues. The ends lost 0 bases at V and 6 bases at J; junction bases unmatched: 5. Per the germline V gene, CDR1 is SGHDN and CDR2 is FVKESK. The CDR3 sequence is CASSQDGRSSEQYF. DNA for the CDR3: TGTGCCAGCAGCCAAGACGGGAGGTCGAGCGAGCAGTACTTC.

This clone was recorded many times. The same CDR3 is also encoded by other DNA sequences in this sample. The rearrangement uses TRBV5-1 and TRBJ1-1; D is perhaps TRBD1 (5 bases). CDR3 size: 14 residues. V was clipped by 0 bases and J by 3 bases, with 9 bases between them. CDR1 and CDR2 (germline): SGHRS, YFSETQ. The CDR3 coding sequence is TGCGCCAGCAGCTTGGTTCCGGGGGACACTGAAGCTTTCTTT. Protein: CASSLVPGDTEAFF.

CDR3 nucleotide sequence: TGTGCCAGCAGTTACGGACTAGCGGGGGAAGAGACCCAGTACTTC. Translation: CASSYGLAGEETQYF. This chain links TRBV6-6 with TRBJ2-5; 13 bases align to TRBD2. Germline loops: CDR1 MNHNY, CDR2 SVGAGI (reference sequence). Trimming removed 2 bases from V and 3 bases from J; junction bases left unmatched: 0. The CDR3 sequence is 15 residues long.

The V and J genes are TRBV5-1 and TRBJ2-7, with 7 positions matching TRBD1. The CDR3 has 15 amino acids. Germline assignment: CDR1 SGHRS and CDR2 YFSETQ. V was clipped by 1 base and J by 2 bases; unmatched bases: 6. The CDR3 sequence is CASSLTGAVPYEQYF. CDR3 nucleotides: TGCGCCAGCAGCTTGACAGGGGCCGTACCCTACGAGCAGTACTTC.

The V and J genes are TRBV3-1 (or the pseudogene TRBV3-2) and TRBJ1-2; 8 nucleotides align to TRBD1. Germline CDR1 is LGHDT and CDR2 is YNNKEL (reference sequence). The CDR3 loop spans 14 amino acids. Losses at the gene ends were 4 bases for V and 8 bases for J; bases not matched to a gene: 9. The CDR3 reads CASSRDRSFYGYTF. DNA for the CDR3: TGTGCCAGCAGCCGGGACAGGAGTTTTTACGGCTACACCTTC.

The rearrangement uses TRBV28 and TRBJ2-1; maybe TRBD2 (6 bases). Per germline, CDR1 MDHEN and CDR2 SYDVKM. Trimming shortened V by 2 bases and J by 7 bases, and 12 bases separated the two germline ends. The CDR3 is 14 residues long. The CDR3 region is CASSLQGLLNEQFF. In DNA, the CDR3 is TGTGCCAGCAGTTTACAGGGACTTTTGAATGAGCAGTTCTTC.

This chain links TRBV6-5 with TRBJ1-5; the D is unclear. CDR1 is MNHEY, CDR2 SVGAGI, per germline. The CDR3 runs 14 residues. V lost 5 bases to trimming and J lost 0 bases, with 8 bases between them. CDR3 loop: CASSQWYSNQPQHF. The CDR3 nucleotides read TGTGCCAGCAGTCAGTGGTATAGCAATCAGCCCCAGCATTTT.

V and J are TRBV12-3 or TRBV12-4 and TRBJ2-7; D perhaps matches TRBD1 (7 bases). Trimming took off 7 bases at V and 7 bases at J, with 17 bases between the two ends. The CDR3 totals 13 residues. CDR3 region: CASKIGQAGEQYF. The CDR3 coding sequence is TGTGCCAGCAAAATCGGACAGGCGGGGGAGCAGTACTTC.

This rearrangement joins TRBV28 to TRBJ2-5; tentatively, D is TRBD2 (7 bases). CDR3 size: 14 residues. Trimming pared 6 bases from V and 5 bases from J, leaving 16 bases between. The germline V gene encodes CDR1 MDHEN and CDR2 SYDVKM. CDR3: CASRKPGGWETQYF. Here the CDR3 DNA reads TGTGCCAGCAGGAAGCCGGGGGGCTGGGAGACCCAGTACTTC. Full variable domain (missing parts from reference TRBV28 and TRBJ2-5): DVKVTQSSRYLVKRTGEKVFLECVQDMDHENMFWYRQDPGLGLRLIYFSYDVKMKEKGDIPEGYSVSREKKERFSLILESASTNQTSMYLCASRKPGGWETQYFGPGTRLLVL.

A single count supports this clone. V gene TRBV14 combines with J gene TRBJ2-6; no firm D call. The length of the CDR3 is 15 residues. Between the trimmed V and J ends, which lost 2 bases and 0 bases, there was a span of 5 bases. CDR1 and CDR2 (germline): SGHDN, FVKESK. The CDR3 spells CASSQLGSGANVLTF. CDR3 nucleotides: TGTGCCAGCAGCCAACTCGGCTCTGGGGCCAACGTCCTGACTTTC.

This clone was recorded once. This chain joins TRBV11-2 and TRBJ2-5; 10 nucleotides agree with TRBD1. The trim removed 4 bases at V and 2 bases at J, leaving 7 bases unmatched. The CDR3 extends over 16 amino acids. Germline assignment: CDR1 SGHAT and CDR2 FQNNGV. CDR3 sequence reads: CASSYTGTGVQETQYF. The CDR3 DNA reads as TGTGCCAGCAGCTACACCGGGACAGGGGTGCAAGAGACCCAGTACTTC.

The chain joins TRBV7-6 to TRBJ1-1; TRBD1 might be the D (5 bases). From germline, CDR1 is SGHVS and CDR2 FNYEAQ. The CDR3 totals 14 residues. V gave up 4 bases and J gave up 7 bases, with 16 bases separating them. The DNA of the CDR3 is TGTGCCAGCAGCTCCCTTTCGTTGGGGGGTGAAGCTTTCTTT. Its protein is CASSSLSLGGEAFF.

The CDR3 loop is CASSEVGGPTEAFF. The CDR3 region has the DNA TGTGCCAGCAGTGAAGTGGGGGGGCCCACTGAAGCTTTCTTT. The chain joins TRBV6-1 to TRBJ1-1; maybe TRBD1 (6 bases). The CDR3 contains 14 residues. V was clipped by 1 base and J by 4 bases, with 10 bases between them. Per the germline V gene, CDR1 is MNHNS and CDR2 is SASEGT.

The chain combines TRBV19 with TRBJ1-1; D might be TRBD1 (5 bases). This CDR3 has 13 amino acids. Germline V gene lookup returns CDR1 LNHDA and CDR2 SQIVND (reference sequence). With 9 bases removed from V and 3 bases from J, the gap between germline ends came to 14 bases. The CDR3 sequence is CASRFDSYTEAFF. The CDR3 DNA is TGTGCCAGCCGCTTCGACAGTTACACTGAAGCTTTCTTT.

The chain is built from TRBV19 and TRBJ2-3; 13 positions agree with TRBD2. Per the germline V gene, CDR1 is LNHDA and CDR2 is SQIVND (reference sequence). This CDR3 contains 17 residues. The trim removed 0 bases at V and 4 bases at J, leaving 4 bases unmatched. The CDR3 loop reads CASSIDGTSGEADTQYF. CDR3 nucleotide sequence: TGTGCCAGTAGTATAGATGGGACTAGCGGGGAGGCAGATACGCAGTATTTT.

This clone was observed a single time. CDR3: CSVLAGGSYNEQFF. The CDR3 DNA is TGCAGCGTTTTAGCGGGGGGCTCCTACAATGAGCAGTTCTTC. The rearrangement links TRBV29-1 to TRBJ2-1, with 10 bases that match TRBD2. J was trimmed by 0 bases and V by 5 bases; bases with no gene match: 1. The length of the CDR3 is 14 residues. The germline CDR1 and CDR2 sequences are SQVTM and ANQGSEA.

This clone was counted only a few times. V usage is TRBV10-2 and J usage is TRBJ1-2; D is perhaps TRBD1 (5 bases). CDR3 length: 13 residues. CDR1 and CDR2 from the germline V gene are WSHSY and SAAADI. The V end was cut by 4 bases, the J end by 3 bases, with 9 bases between. The CDR3 nucleotides are TGCGCCAGCAGTGTTGGAGGGGACTATGGCTACACCTTC. This translates into CASSVGGDYGYTF.

V and J are TRBV7-9 and TRBJ1-5; D is perhaps TRBD1 (5 bases). This CDR3 contains 15 residues. CDR1 is SEHNR, CDR2 FQNEAQ, per germline (reference sequence). The V end lost 1 base, the J end lost 6 bases, and 13 bases lay between the germline ends. The DNA for the CDR3 is TGTGCCAGCAGCTTAGGGTCAGGCAGGGTTCAGCCCCAGCATTTT. Encoded protein: CASSLGSGRVQPQHF. Combining the CDR3 with reference TRBV7-9 and TRBJ1-5 gives the whole variable domain DTGVSQNPRHKITKRGQNVTFRCDPISEHNRLYWYRQTLGQGPEFLTYFQNEAQLEKSRLLSDRFSAERPKGSFSTLEIQRTEQGDSAMYLCASSLGSGRVQPQHFGDGTRLSIL.

This chain links TRBV28 with TRBJ1-2; 9 nucleotides match TRBD1. In germline, CDR1 is MDHEN, CDR2 SYDVKM. The V and J ends lost 4 bases and 6 bases, in that order; junction bases with no gene match: 3. The CDR3 loop spans 13 amino acids. This CDR3 reads CASSWTGVDGYTF. The CDR3 DNA follows: TGTGCCAGCAGTTGGACAGGGGTGGATGGCTACACCTTC.

In DNA form, the CDR3 reads TGTGCCAGCAGTTTAGCCAGACATAGCAATCAGCCCCAGCATTTT. Translated: CASSLARHSNQPQHF. The chain joins TRBV27 to TRBJ1-5; no clear D gene. The CDR3 sequence is 15 residues long. Germline V gene sequence: CDR1 MNHEY, CDR2 SMNVEV (reference sequence). V dropped 2 bases and J dropped 0 bases, with 8 bases sitting between them.

This clone was seen only a few times. The chain combines TRBV28 with TRBJ1-1; D may be TRBD1 (5 bases). Germline V gene sequence: CDR1 MDHEN, CDR2 SYDVKM. The length of the CDR3 is 15 residues. Trimming shortened V by 3 bases and J by 0 bases, and 11 bases separated the two germline ends. The CDR3 coding sequence is TGTGCCAGCAGTTTTGGGGCGAGGATGAACACTGAAGCTTTCTTT. It encodes CASSFGARMNTEAFF.

Only a few counts were recorded for this clone. The chain combines TRBV28 with TRBJ1-6; weak D call: TRBD1 (6 bases). The CDR3 runs 15 residues. V was cut by 5 bases and J by 13 bases, with 21 bases left in between. Per the germline V gene, CDR1 is MDHEN and CDR2 is SYDVKM. In DNA form, the CDR3 reads TGTGCCAGCAGTACTCCGACAGGCCCCCCCCTTCCCCTCCACTTT. The encoded protein is CASSTPTGPPLPLHF.

The chain carries TRBV5-4 and TRBJ2-5; a weak D match, TRBD2 (6 bases). CDR1 is SGHNT, CDR2 YYREEE, per germline (reference sequence). This CDR3 has 17 residues. V lost 0 bases to trimming and J lost 1 base, with 16 bases between them. The CDR3 nucleotides read TGTGCCAGCAGCTTGGCGGTAGCGGAGCCGTCCCAAGAGACCCAGTACTTC. Protein product: CASSLAVAEPSQETQYF.

This clone was detected only a few times. The chain combines TRBV6-6 with TRBJ1-5; 9 bases are a match to TRBD1. Germline assignment: CDR1 MNHNY and CDR2 SVGAGI (reference sequence). The CDR3 is 17 residues long. The V gene end was trimmed by 5 bases and the J gene end by 0 bases; junction bases not matched to a gene: 8. The DNA of the CDR3 is TGTGCCAGCAGTCCCGGGACAGGGACCTATAGCAATCAGCCCCAGCATTTT. It is translated as CASSPGTGTYSNQPQHF.

The rearrangement uses TRBV18 and TRBJ1-4; D call uncertain. Germline-derived CDR1 and CDR2 are KGHSH and LQKENI. The CDR3 is made up of 13 amino acids. V gave up 4 bases and J gave up 4 bases, with 7 bases separating them. The CDR3 DNA sequence: TGTGCCAGCTCACGTTCGTTTAATGAAAAACTGTTTTTT. Protein sequence: CASSRSFNEKLFF.

J is TRBJ2-1 and V is TRBV11-2; D call uncertain. This CDR3 comprises 15 residues. The germline V and J ends were trimmed by 0 bases and 4 bases, with 10 bases remaining between them. Germline V gene sequence: CDR1 SGHAT, CDR2 FQNNGV. CDR3: CASSLEGRNYNEQFF. The DNA of the CDR3 is TGTGCCAGCAGCTTAGAGGGCAGAAATTACAATGAGCAGTTCTTC. Variable domain in full (rest from reference TRBV11-2 and TRBJ2-1): EAGVAQSPRYKIIEKRQSVAFWCNPISGHATLYWYQQILGQGPKLLIQFQNNGVVDDSQLPKDRFSAERLKGVDSTLKIQPAKLEDSAVYLCASSLEGRNYNEQFFGPGTRLTVL.